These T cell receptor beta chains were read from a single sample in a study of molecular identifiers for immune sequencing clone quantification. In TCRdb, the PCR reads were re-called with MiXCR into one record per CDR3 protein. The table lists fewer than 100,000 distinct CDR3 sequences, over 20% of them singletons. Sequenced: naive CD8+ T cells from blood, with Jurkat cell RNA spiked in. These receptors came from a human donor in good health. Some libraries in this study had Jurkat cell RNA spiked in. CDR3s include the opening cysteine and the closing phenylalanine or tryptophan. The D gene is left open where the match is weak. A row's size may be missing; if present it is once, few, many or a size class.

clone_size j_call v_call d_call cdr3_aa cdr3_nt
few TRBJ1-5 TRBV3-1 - CASSQGRHLNQPQHF TGTGCCAGCAGCCAAGGTCGACATCTAAATCAGCCCCAGCATTTT
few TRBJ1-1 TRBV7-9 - CASSSRGGRSAFF TGTGCCAGCAGCTCTAGGGGGGGGCGGTCAGCTTTCTTT
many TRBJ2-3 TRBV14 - CASRATEGLADTQYF TGTGCCAGCCGAGCGACGGAGGGGCTTGCAGATACGCAGTATTTT
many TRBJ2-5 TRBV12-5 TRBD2 CASGLGPLAAQETQYF TGTGCTAGTGGTTTGGGTCCTCTAGCGGCACAAGAGACCCAGTACTTC
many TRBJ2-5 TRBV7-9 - CASSLDQAQETQYF TGTGCCAGCAGCCTCGACCAGGCCCAAGAGACCCAGTACTTC
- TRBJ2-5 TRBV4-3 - CASSQDRTGRIETQYF TGCGCCAGCAGCCAAGATCGTACGGGGCGGATCGAGACCCAGTACTTC
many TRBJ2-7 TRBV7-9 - CASSLASGVGDYEQYF TGTGCCAGCAGCTTAGCTAGCGGAGTAGGAGACTACGAGCAGTACTTC
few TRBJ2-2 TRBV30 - CAWSVSGPGELFF TGTGCCTGGAGTGTAAGTGGGCCCGGCGAGCTGTTTTTT
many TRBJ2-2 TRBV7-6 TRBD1 CASSLGTTGANTGELFF TGTGCCAGCAGCTTAGGAACTACAGGGGCGAACACCGGGGAGCTGTTTTTT
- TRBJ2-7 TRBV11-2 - CASSLGYSSHEQYF TGTGCCAGCAGCTTAGGATACAGCTCCCACGAGCAGTACTTC
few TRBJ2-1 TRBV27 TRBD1 CAGSLSGQGPPNEQFF TGTGCCGGCAGTTTATCGGGACAGGGGCCCCCCAATGAGCAGTTCTTC
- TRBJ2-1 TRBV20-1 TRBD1 CSAGDRVYNEQFF TGCAGTGCTGGGGACAGGGTCTACAATGAGCAGTTCTTC
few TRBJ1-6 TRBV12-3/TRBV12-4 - CASSNTGNSPLHF TGTGCCAGCAGTAATACGGGGAATTCACCCCTCCACTTT
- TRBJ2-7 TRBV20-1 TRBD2 CSARDAVLAGLSSYEQYF TGCAGTGCTAGAGATGCTGTTCTAGCGGGTTTAAGCTCCTACGAGCAGTACTTC
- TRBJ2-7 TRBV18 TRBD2 CASSPYGTSGSYEQYF TGTGCCAGCTCACCCTATGGGACTAGCGGGAGCTACGAGCAGTACTTC
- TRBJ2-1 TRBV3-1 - CASSHLAGTYNEQFF TGTGCCAGCAGCCACCTCGCCGGGACTTACAATGAGCAGTTCTTC
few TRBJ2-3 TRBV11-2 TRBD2 CASSFNSGLAGGPTDTQYF TGTGCCAGCAGCTTTAACAGCGGACTAGCGGGGGGACCCACAGATACGCAGTATTTT
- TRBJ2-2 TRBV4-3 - CASSQGSYTGELFF TGCGCCAGCAGCCAAGGAAGTTACACCGGGGAGCTGTTTTTT
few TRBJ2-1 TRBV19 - CASRAAGGPYNEQFF TGTGCCAGTAGGGCTGCAGGGGGGCCCTACAATGAGCAGTTCTTC
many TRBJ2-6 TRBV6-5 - CASSHMGEPGANVLTF TGTGCCAGCAGCCACATGGGTGAGCCTGGGGCCAACGTCCTGACTTTC
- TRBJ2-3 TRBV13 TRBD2 CASSSLIAGRGTDTQYF TGTGCCAGCAGCTCCCTAATAGCGGGAAGAGGCACAGATACGCAGTATTTT
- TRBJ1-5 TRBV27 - CASSFGAVGDSNQPQHF TGTGCCAGCAGTTTCGGGGCGGTTGGAGATAGCAATCAGCCCCAGCATTTT
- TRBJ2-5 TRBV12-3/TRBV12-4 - CASSLSGRGEAQYF TGTGCCAGCAGTTTATCTGGGCGGGGAGAGGCCCAGTACTTC
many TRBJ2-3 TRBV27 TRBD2 CASRGLAGEDTQYF TGTGCCAGCAGAGGACTAGCGGGAGAAGATACGCAGTATTTT
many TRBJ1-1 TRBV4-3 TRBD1 CASSPQRGQLNTEAFF TGCGCCAGCAGCCCGCAGAGGGGACAGTTGAACACTGAAGCTTTCTTT
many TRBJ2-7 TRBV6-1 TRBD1 CASSQGTGGSYEQYF TGTGCCAGCAGCCAAGGGACAGGCGGGTCCTACGAGCAGTACTTC
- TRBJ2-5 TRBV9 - CASSVGGGEVETQYF TGTGCCAGCAGCGTAGGAGGGGGGGAGGTAGAGACCCAGTACTTC
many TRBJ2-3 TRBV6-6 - CASRGTGTPRLGADTQYF TGTGCCAGCAGGGGGACTGGGACTCCAAGGTTGGGTGCAGATACGCAGTATTTT
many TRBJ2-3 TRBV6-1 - CASSETTVFSTDTQYF TGTGCCAGCAGTGAGACGACAGTTTTCAGCACAGATACGCAGTATTTT
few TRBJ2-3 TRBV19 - CASSIGTRGAWDTQYF TGTGCCAGTAGTATTGGGACTCGCGGGGCGTGGGATACGCAGTATTTT
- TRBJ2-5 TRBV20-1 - CSARGGQPLLGEPQYF TGCAGTGCAAGGGGAGGACAACCCCTGTTGGGAGAGCCCCAGTACTTC
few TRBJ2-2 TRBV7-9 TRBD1 CASSPRQGANTGELFF TGTGCCAGCAGCCCCCGACAGGGGGCGAACACCGGGGAGCTGTTTTTT
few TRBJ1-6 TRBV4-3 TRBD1 CASSQVTGQGKGSPLHF TGCGCCAGCAGCCAAGTTACGGGACAGGGAAAGGGTTCACCCCTCCACTTT
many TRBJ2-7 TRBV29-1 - CSVEVNYEQYF TGCAGCGTTGAAGTGAACTACGAGCAGTACTTC
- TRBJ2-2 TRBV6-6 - CASSFTPPEGSPGEQFF TGTGCCAGCAGCTTCACTCCCCCCGAAGGATCACCCGGGGAGCAGTTTTTT
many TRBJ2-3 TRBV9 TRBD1 CASSGQGDTQYF TGTGCCAGCAGCGGACAGGGCGATACGCAGTATTTT
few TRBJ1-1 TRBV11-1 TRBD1 CASSAGTGGFEAFF TGTGCCAGCAGCGCCGGGACAGGGGGTTTTGAAGCTTTCTTT
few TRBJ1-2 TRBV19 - CASSINNYGYTF TGTGCCAGTAGTATAAATAACTATGGCTACACCTTC
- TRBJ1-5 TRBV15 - CATSRRRGYNQPQHF TGTGCCACCAGCAGACGCCGGGGGTACAATCAACCCCAGCATTTT
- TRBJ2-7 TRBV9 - CASSVTGSSYEQYF TGTGCCAGCAGCGTAACGGGAAGCTCCTACGAGCAGTACTTC
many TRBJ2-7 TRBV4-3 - CASSQVASHEQYF TGCGCCAGCAGCCAAGTCGCTTCCCACGAGCAGTACTTC
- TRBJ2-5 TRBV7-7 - CASSPDRRETQYF TGTGCCAGCAGTCCAGACAGGAGGGAGACCCAGTACTTC
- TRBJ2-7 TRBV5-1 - CASSLELDYEQYF TGCGCCAGCAGCTTGGAACTAGACTACGAGCAGTACTTC
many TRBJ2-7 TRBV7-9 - CASSHPGQGVLEQYF TGTGCCAGCAGCCACCCGGGACAAGGGGTTTTGGAGCAGTACTTC
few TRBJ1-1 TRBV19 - CASSIVSARGVEAFF TGTGCCAGTAGTATTGTCAGCGCGAGGGGAGTTGAAGCTTTCTTT
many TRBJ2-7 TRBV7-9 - CAIAGGFSYEQYF TGTGCCATCGCTGGAGGGTTCTCCTACGAGCAGTACTTC
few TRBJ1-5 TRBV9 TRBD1 CASSPTGRNQPQHF TGTGCCAGCAGCCCGACAGGGCGCAATCAGCCCCAGCATTTT
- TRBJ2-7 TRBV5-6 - CASSSRTVTYEQYF TGTGCCAGCAGCTCACGGACGGTCACCTACGAGCAGTACTTC
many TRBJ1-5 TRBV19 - CASSIQGNTNQPQHF TGTGCCAGTAGTATTCAAGGGAATACCAATCAGCCCCAGCATTTT
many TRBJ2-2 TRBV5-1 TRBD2 CASSFTSVRSFTGELFF TGCGCCAGCAGCTTTACTAGCGTGAGGAGTTTCACCGGGGAGCTGTTTTTT
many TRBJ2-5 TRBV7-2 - CASSFTGSQETQYF TGTGCCAGCAGCTTTACCGGGTCCCAAGAGACCCAGTACTTC
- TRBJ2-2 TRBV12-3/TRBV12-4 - CASSGEGIAGELFF TGTGCCAGCAGCGGGGAAGGGATCGCCGGGGAGCTGTTTTTT
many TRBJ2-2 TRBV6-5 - CASSYGVGTAIGELFF TGTGCCAGCAGTTATGGAGTGGGAACAGCGATCGGGGAGCTGTTTTTT
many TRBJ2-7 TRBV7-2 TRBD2 CASRPWGGYHEQYF TGTGCCAGCCGCCCCTGGGGGGGGTACCACGAGCAGTACTTC